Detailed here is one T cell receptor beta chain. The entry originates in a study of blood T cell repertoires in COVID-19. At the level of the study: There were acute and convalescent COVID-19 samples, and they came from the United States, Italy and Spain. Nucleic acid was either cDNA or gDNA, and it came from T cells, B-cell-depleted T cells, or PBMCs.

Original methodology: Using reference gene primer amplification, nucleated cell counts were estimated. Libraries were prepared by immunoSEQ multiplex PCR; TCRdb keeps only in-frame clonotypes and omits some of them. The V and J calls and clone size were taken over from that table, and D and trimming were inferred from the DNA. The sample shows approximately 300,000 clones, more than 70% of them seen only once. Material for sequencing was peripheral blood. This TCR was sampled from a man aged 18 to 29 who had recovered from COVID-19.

The CDR3 nucleotides are TGTGCCAGCACTTCCAATTTGGGGGGTGTTGAAGCTTTCTTT. Translation: CASTSNLGGVEAFF. This chain joins TRBV9 and TRBJ1-1, with a tentative D call TRBD1 (5 bases). V dropped 6 bases and J dropped 7 bases, with 19 bases sitting between them. Germline CDR1 is SGDLS and CDR2 is YYNGEE. The CDR3 extends over 14 amino acids.